This T cell receptor (beta chain) was sequenced in a study of T cell responses to AZD1222 COVID-19 vaccine. The overall study: Pooled in the analysis were second doses at about 4 or about 12 weeks. Study observations and caveats: Baseline seropositivity occurred in only 5 to 7 AZD1222 recipients. Per reports, nearly half of all spike-specific TCRs target regions that are unmutated in variants.

Profiled with immunoSEQ multiplex PCR; TCRdb holds only in-frame clones, not every one. This table has roughly 250,000 clones, just over 90% appearing once. In regard to this clone: What it binds is not known.

J lost 0 bases, V lost 4 bases, and 6 bases had no gene match. In germline, CDR1 is SGHRS, CDR2 YFSETQ. CDR3 length: 16 residues. The input for sequencing was peripheral blood, taken on day 0 of AZD1222 vaccination. The chain uses TRBV5-1 and TRBJ2-2; TRBD1 aligns across 7 bases. The sequence was collected from an adult in good health. The CDR3 loop reads CASSVTGAANTGELFF. DNA of the CDR3: TGCGCCAGCAGCGTTACAGGGGCAGCGAACACCGGGGAGCTGTTTTTT.